This T cell receptor (beta chain) was captured in a study of beta chain features in type 1 diabetes. Overall study results and limits: Across patients, naive, central memory and Treg TCRB repertoires exhibited apparently greater similarity than was observed across healthy donors.

This CDR3 spans 12 amino acids. CDR1 and CDR2 from the germline V gene are SNHLY and FYNNEI. V shed 4 bases and J shed 10 bases, with 11 bases lying between them. Expressed TCRB transcripts were sequenced because the isolated RNA had all been reverse transcribed beforehand. This table comes from immunoSEQ multiplex PCR, and its TCRdb copy is limited to in-frame clones, with some not included. The sample has just over 450,000 clones; 30% are singletons. About this clone: What it binds is unknown.

What was sequenced was naive CD4+ T cells from blood. The TCR sequence derives from a man between 18 and 35 years old in good health. This chain links TRBV2 with TRBJ2-1, with D possibly being TRBD2 (5 bases). This CDR3 is CASSGSGGEQFF. CDR3 bases: TGTGCCAGCAGTGGCTCCGGAGGAGAGCAGTTCTTC.